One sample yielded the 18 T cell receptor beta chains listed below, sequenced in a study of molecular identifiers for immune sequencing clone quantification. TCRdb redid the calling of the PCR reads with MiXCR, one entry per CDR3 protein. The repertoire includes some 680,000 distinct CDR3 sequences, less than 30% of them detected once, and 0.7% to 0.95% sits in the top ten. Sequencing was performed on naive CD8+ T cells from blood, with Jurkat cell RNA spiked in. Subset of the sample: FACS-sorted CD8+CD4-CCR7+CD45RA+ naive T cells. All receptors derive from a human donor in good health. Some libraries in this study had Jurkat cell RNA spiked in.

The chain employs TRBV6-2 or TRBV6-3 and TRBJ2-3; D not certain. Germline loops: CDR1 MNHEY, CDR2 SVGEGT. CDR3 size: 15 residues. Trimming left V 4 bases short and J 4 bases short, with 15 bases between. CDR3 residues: CASSWLAQSADTQYF. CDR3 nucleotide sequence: TGTGCCAGCAGTTGGCTTGCCCAGAGCGCAGATACGCAGTATTTT.

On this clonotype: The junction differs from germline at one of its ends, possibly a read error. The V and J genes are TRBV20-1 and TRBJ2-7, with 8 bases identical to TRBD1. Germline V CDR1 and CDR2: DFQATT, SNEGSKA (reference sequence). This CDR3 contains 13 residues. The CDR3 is CSVRDRGTYEQYF. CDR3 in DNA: TGCAGTGTTAGAGACAGGGGTACCTACGAGCAGTACTTC.

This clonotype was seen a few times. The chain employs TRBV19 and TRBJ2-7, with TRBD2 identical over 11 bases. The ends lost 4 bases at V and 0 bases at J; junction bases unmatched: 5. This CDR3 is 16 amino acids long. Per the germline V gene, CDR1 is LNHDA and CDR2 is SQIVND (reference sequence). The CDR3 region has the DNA TGTGCCAGTAGTACGGGACTAGCGGACTTCTCCTACGAGCAGTACTTC. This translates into CASSTGLADFSYEQYF.

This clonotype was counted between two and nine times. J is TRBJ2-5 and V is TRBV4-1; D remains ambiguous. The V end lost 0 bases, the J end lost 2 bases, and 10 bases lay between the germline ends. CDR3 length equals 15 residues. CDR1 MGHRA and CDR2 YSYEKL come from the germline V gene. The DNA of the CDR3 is TGCGCCAGCAGCCAAGAATCAAGCGAGCAAGAGACCCAGTACTTC. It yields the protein CASSQESSEQETQYF.

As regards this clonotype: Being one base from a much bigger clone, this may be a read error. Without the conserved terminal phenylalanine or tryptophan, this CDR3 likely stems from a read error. CDR3 amino acids: CATSRPDGAAGFQPQHI. For the CDR3, the DNA is TGTGCCACCAGCAGACCCGACGGGGCTGCAGGATTTCAGCCCCAGCATATT. V usage is TRBV15 and J usage is TRBJ1-5; D may be TRBD1 (5 bases). V shed 2 bases and J shed 6 bases, with 20 bases lying between them. CDR1 LNHNV and CDR2 YYDKDF come from the germline V gene (reference sequence). The CDR3 extends over 17 amino acids.

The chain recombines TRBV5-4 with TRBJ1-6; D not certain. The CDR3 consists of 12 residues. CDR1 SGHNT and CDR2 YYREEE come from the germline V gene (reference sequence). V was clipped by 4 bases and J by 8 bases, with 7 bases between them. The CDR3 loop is CASSREDSPLHF. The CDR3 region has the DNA TGTGCCAGCAGCAGAGAGGATTCACCCCTCCACTTT.

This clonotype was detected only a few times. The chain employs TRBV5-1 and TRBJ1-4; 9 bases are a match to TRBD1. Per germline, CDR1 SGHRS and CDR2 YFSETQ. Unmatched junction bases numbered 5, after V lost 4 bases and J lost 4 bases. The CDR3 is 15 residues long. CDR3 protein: CASSPGQGFNEKLFF. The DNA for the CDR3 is TGCGCCAGCAGCCCCGGACAGGGGTTTAATGAAAAACTGTTTTTT.

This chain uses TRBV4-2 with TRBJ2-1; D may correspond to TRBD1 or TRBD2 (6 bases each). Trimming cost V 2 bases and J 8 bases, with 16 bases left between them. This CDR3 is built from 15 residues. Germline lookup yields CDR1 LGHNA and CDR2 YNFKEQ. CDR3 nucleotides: TGTGCCAGCAGCCAATATGAGGGGGGCATCCATGAGCAGTTCTTC. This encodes CASSQYEGGIHEQFF.

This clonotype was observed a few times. Written as DNA, the CDR3 is TGTGCCAGCGGGGACATATCCTACGAGCAGTACTTC. It translates to CASGDISYEQYF. The chain couples TRBV7-9 to TRBJ2-7; D is perhaps TRBD1 (6 bases). The CDR3 covers 12 residues. V dropped 8 bases and J dropped 1 base, with 9 bases sitting between them. The germline CDR1 and CDR2 sequences are SEHNR and FQNEAQ (reference sequence).

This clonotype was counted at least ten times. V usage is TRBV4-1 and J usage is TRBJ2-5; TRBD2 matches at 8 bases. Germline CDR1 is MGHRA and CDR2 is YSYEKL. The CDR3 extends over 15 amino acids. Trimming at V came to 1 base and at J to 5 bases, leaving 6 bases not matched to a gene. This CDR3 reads CASSQANSGVETQYF. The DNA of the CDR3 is TGCGCCAGCAGCCAAGCGAATAGCGGGGTGGAGACCCAGTACTTC.

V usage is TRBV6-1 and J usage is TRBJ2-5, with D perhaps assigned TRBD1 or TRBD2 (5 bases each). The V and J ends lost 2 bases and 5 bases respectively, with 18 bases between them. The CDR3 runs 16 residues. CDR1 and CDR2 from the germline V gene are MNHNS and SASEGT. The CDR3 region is CASSELRAGKGETQYF. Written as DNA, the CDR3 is TGTGCCAGCAGTGAATTGCGGGCAGGGAAAGGGGAGACCCAGTACTTC.

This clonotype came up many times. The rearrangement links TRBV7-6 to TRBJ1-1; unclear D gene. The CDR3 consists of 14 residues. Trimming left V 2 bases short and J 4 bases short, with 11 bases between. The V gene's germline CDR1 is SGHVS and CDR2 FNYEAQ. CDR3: CASSLLGVGTEAFF. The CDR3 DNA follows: TGTGCCAGCAGCTTACTCGGGGTTGGCACTGAAGCTTTCTTT.

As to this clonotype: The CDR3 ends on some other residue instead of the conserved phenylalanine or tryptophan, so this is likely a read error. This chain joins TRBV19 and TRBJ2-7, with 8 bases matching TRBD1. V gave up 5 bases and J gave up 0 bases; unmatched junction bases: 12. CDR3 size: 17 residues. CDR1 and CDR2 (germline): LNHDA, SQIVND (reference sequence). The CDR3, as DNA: TGTGCCAGTAGTTCCCGCCCGGGACAGGCCAGCTCCTACGAGCAGTACATC. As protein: CASSSRPGQASSYEQYI.

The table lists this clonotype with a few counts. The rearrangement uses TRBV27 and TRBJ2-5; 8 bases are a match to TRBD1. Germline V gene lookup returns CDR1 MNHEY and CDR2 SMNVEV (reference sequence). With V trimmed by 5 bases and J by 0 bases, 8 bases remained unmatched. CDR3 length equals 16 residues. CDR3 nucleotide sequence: TGTGCCAGCAGTATACAGGGGGTTGGTTACCAAGAGACCCAGTACTTC. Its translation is CASSIQGVGYQETQYF.

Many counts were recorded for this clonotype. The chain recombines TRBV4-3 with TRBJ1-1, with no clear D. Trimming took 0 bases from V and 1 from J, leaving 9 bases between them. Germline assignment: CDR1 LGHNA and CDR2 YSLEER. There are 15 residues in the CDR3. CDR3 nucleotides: TGCGCCAGCAGCCAAGATTGGATATCGAACACTGAAGCTTTCTTT. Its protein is CASSQDWISNTEAFF.

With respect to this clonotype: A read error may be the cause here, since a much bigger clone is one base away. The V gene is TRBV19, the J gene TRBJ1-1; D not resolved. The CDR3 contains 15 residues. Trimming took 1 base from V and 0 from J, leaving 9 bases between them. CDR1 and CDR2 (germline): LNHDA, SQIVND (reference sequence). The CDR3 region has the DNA TGTGCCAGTAGTATAGGGGAAGGCCTGAACACTGAAGCTTTCTTT. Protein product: CASSIGEGLNTEAFF.

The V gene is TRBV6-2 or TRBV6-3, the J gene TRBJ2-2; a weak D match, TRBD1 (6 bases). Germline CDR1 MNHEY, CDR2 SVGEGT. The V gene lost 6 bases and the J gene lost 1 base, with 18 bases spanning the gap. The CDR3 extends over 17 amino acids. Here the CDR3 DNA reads TGTGCCAGCAGCGGCCCAGGACAGACCTTGAACACCGGGGAGCTGTTTTTT. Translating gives CASSGPGQTLNTGELFF.

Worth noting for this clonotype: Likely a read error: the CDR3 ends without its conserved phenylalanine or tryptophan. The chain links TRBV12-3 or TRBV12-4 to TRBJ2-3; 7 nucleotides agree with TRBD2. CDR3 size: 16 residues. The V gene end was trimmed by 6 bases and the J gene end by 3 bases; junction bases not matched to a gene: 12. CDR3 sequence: CASRDAAGSGTDTQYL. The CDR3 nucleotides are TGTGCCAGCAGAGATGCAGCGGGAAGTGGAACAGATACGCAGTATCTT.